This TCR beta chain was sequenced during a study of CD8+ T cells in alopecia areata. Reverse transcribed after extraction, RNA yielded cDNA as the sequencing template. Profiling relied on immunoSEQ multiplex PCR, and the TCRdb table lists in-frame clones only, not all of them. The data show about 42,000 clones, with 65% seen just once and 21% held by the top ten. V lost 8 bases, J lost 6 bases, and 13 bases stayed unmatched. CDR3 length equals 15 residues. Germline V CDR1 and CDR2: SQVTM, ANQGSEA. Findings of the study overall: When scalp samples are sequenced, resident alphabeta T cells of normal skin are also captured. Uncertainty remains about how baseline CD8+ expansion links to response, with one nonresponder. Scalp clonality and expanded CD8+ clones among the top 100 showed significant decreases with tofacitinib.

Indicated treatment: oral pan-JAK inhibitor, 5-10 mg twice daily. As for this clone: Its antigen is not identified.

V usage is TRBV29-1 and J usage is TRBJ2-1; 10 bases fit TRBD2. Source: CD8+ T cells sorted from blood, taken at week 4, from a patient treated with tofacitinib. The clonotype originates from a human donor with alopecia areata. In DNA, the CDR3 is TGCAGCACAAGCGGGGGGGGCGAGGCTGGCAATGAGCAGTTCTTC. Its protein is CSTSGGGEAGNEQFF.